This T cell receptor beta chain was recovered during a study of blood T cell repertoires in COVID-19. Study overall: From T cells, B-cell-depleted T cells, or PBMCs came the material, which was cDNA or gDNA.

Only in-frame clones appear in the TCRdb table, and some are missing; sequencing was by immunoSEQ multiplex PCR. The data show hundreds of thousands of clones, 83% seen once. CDR1 SGHTA and CDR2 FQGTGA come from the germline V gene. The CDR3 is made up of 20 amino acids. With V trimmed by 1 base and J by 0 bases, 14 bases remained unmatched. Recruits, aged roughly 18 to 89 years, lived in 24 US areas. In assigning cohorts, the study relied on participant-reported clinical history. The chain couples TRBV7-3 to TRBJ2-7, with 11 bases lining up with TRBD2. The receptor was isolated from a middle-aged woman who had been exposed to COVID-19. Sequenced input: PBMCs or T cells enriched from blood (not recorded which). CDR3 residues: CASSLRGGLAEYNISYEQYF. The CDR3 DNA is TGTGCCAGCAGCTTAAGGGGGGGACTAGCGGAGTATAATATCTCCTACGAGCAGTACTTC.